Listed here are 22 T cell receptor beta chains from one sample, sequenced in a study of cytomegalovirus exposure and HLA in healthy donors. PCR involved 60 Vbeta and 13 Jbeta primers. The assay was immunoSEQ multiplex PCR, and TCRdb's table has in-frame clones only and misses some. The table shows 100,000 to 130,000 clones, with around 77% occurring only once. Sequences were obtained from PBMCs. Receptors originate from a male donor in good health and CMV-seronegative.

V is TRBV15 and J is TRBJ2-1, with 7 nucleotides matching TRBD2. The CDR3 consists of 16 residues. The V gene's germline CDR1 is LNHNV and CDR2 YYDKDF (reference sequence). J was trimmed by 3 bases and V by 7 bases; bases with no gene match: 12. The CDR3 here is CATNPESAGDYNEQFF. The CDR3 bases are TGTGCCACCAACCCCGAGTCTGCGGGAGACTACAATGAGCAGTTCTTC.

This chain links TRBV7-6 with TRBJ2-7; 7 nucleotides align to TRBD2. Germline V CDR1 and CDR2: SGHVS, FNYEAQ. This CDR3 has 13 amino acids. Trimming cost V 2 bases and J 7 bases; bases outside gene matches: 5. The DNA of the CDR3 is TGTGCCAGCAGCTTATCGGGGGGTAGGGAGCAGTACTTC. Its protein product is CASSLSGGREQYF.

The CDR3 sequence is CASSSTSGRHNEQFF. The CDR3 nucleotides are TGTGCCAGCAGTTCGACTAGCGGGAGGCACAATGAGCAGTTCTTC. This sequence joins TRBV27 and TRBJ2-1; TRBD2 matches 13 bases. The CDR3 contains 15 residues. Germline V gene data show CDR1 as MNHEY and CDR2 as SMNVEV (reference sequence). Trimming removed 4 bases from V and 5 bases from J; junction bases left unmatched: 2.

The chain uses TRBV27 and TRBJ1-1; D remains ambiguous. CDR1 MNHEY and CDR2 SMNVEV come from the germline V gene (reference sequence). Trimming took off 3 bases at V and 4 bases at J, with 18 bases between the two ends. This CDR3 is built from 16 residues. The CDR3 is CASSFGNVGGGTEAFF. CDR3 in DNA: TGTGCCAGCAGTTTTGGGAATGTGGGAGGTGGCACTGAAGCTTTCTTT.

The chain joins TRBV7-8 to TRBJ2-5; 14 bases are shared with TRBD2. CDR3 length: 16 residues. CDR1 and CDR2 (germline): SGHVS, FQNEAQ. After removal of 6 bases from V and 3 bases from J, the junction contained 6 bases not matched to a gene. The CDR3: CASRMRLAGGKETQYF. CDR3 in DNA: TGTGCCAGCAGAATGAGACTAGCGGGAGGGAAAGAGACCCAGTACTTC.

In this sample, this clone turned up once. This sequence joins TRBV7-9 and TRBJ2-3; the match to TRBD1 covers 8 bases. The CDR3 contains 15 residues. V lost 1 base and J lost 3; bases outside the gene matches: 3. CDR1 SEHNR and CDR2 FQNEAQ come from the germline V gene (reference sequence). The CDR3 DNA is TGTGCCAGCAGCTTAGGACAGGGGTTTACAGATACGCAGTATTTT. Translation: CASSLGQGFTDTQYF.

The chain has TRBV21-1 and TRBJ1-4; the DNA was not compared with TRBD1, the D call given in the table. TRBV21-1 is a pseudogene. CDR3 length equals 12 residues. This CDR3 reads CAWETGVEKLFF. The CDR3 DNA sequence: TGTGCCTGGGAGACAGGGGTTGAAAAACTGTTTTTT.

V is TRBV5-1 and J is TRBJ2-7; possibly TRBD1 for D (6 bases). The CDR3 is 14 residues long. The V end lost 0 bases, the J end lost 2 bases, and 9 bases lay between the germline ends. Germline V gene lookup returns CDR1 SGHRS and CDR2 YFSETQ. CDR3 DNA sequence: TGCGCCAGCAGCTTGGGGACAGTAGCCTACGAGCAGTACTTC. Encoded protein: CASSLGTVAYEQYF.

This sequence joins TRBV5-1 and TRBJ2-7, with TRBD1 matching over 10 bases. Germline V gene sequence: CDR1 SGHRS, CDR2 YFSETQ. The CDR3 runs to 15 residues. The J segment lost 3 bases and the V segment lost 2 bases, leaving 5 bases of the junction unmatched. The CDR3 sequence is CASSFGTGAGYEQYF. CDR3 nucleotides: TGCGCCAGCAGCTTCGGGACAGGGGCCGGCTACGAGCAGTACTTC.

The chain employs TRBV27 and TRBJ2-5; 8 bases fit TRBD1. The assigned J gene may be wrong: the sequence end matches TRBJ2-7 better. This CDR3 spans 15 amino acids. Germline-derived CDR1 and CDR2 are MNHEY and SMNVEV (reference sequence). CDR3 nucleotides: TGTGCCAGCAGTCCACGGACAGGGACGTCCTACGAGCAGTACTTC. As protein: CASSPRTGTSYEQYF.

The chain joins TRBV7-3 to TRBJ2-5; D not certain. The CDR3 runs 16 residues. Germline CDR1 is SGHTA and CDR2 is FQGTGA. The germline V and J ends were trimmed by 6 bases and 3 bases, with 20 bases remaining between them. The CDR3 loop is CASSLDGSPEKETQYF. The DNA of the CDR3 is TGTGCCAGCAGTCTGGATGGCTCACCGGAGAAAGAGACCCAGTACTTC.

The chain uses TRBV7-9 and TRBJ2-1; possibly TRBD2 for D (6 bases). V was pared by 5 bases and J by 3 bases, with 20 bases between. The CDR3 is 17 residues long. Looked up from germline, CDR1 is SEHNR and CDR2 is FQNEAQ (reference sequence). The CDR3 DNA reads TGTGCCAGCAGCCCGCACCTCCTAGCGCTGGTCTACAATGAGCAGTTCTTC. Encoded protein: CASSPHLLALVYNEQFF.

The rearrangement links TRBV5-6 to TRBJ2-7, with unresolved D. Between the trimmed V and J ends, which lost 4 bases and 5 bases, there was a span of 10 bases. Germline lookup yields CDR1 SGHDT and CDR2 YYEEEE. This CDR3 comprises 12 residues. CDR3 region: CASSHGPDEQYF. The CDR3 nucleotides read TGTGCCAGCAGCCACGGTCCCGACGAGCAGTACTTC.

The V call is TRBV28, the J call TRBJ2-2, with 10 bases fitting TRBD2. With V trimmed by 3 bases and J by 3 bases, 1 base remained unmatched. The CDR3 is 15 residues long. Germline V gene sequence: CDR1 MDHEN, CDR2 SYDVKM. As DNA, the CDR3 is TGTGCCAGCAGTTTGAGCGGGAGGGACACCGGGGAGCTGTTTTTT. Its translation is CASSLSGRDTGELFF.

There are a few counts of this clone. This rearrangement joins TRBV6-5 to TRBJ1-1, with 10 bases aligning to TRBD1. Germline V gene sequence: CDR1 MNHEY, CDR2 SVGAGI. The CDR3 length is 14 residues. With V trimmed by 5 bases and J by 6 bases, 6 bases remained unmatched. CDR3 in DNA: TGTGCCAGCAGTCCGGACAGGGGGTTGGCTGAAGCTTTCTTT. It encodes CASSPDRGLAEAFF.

Regarding this clone: No conserved phenylalanine or tryptophan is present at the end of the CDR3, so a read error is the likely explanation. The chain uses TRBV18 and TRBJ1-1, with D possibly being TRBD1 (5 bases). This CDR3 region has 13 residues. V was cut by 1 base and J by 5 bases, with 8 bases left in between. Per germline, CDR1 KGHSH and CDR2 LQKENI. The CDR3 spells CASSPLEGTEAFL. In DNA, the CDR3 is TGTGCCAGCTCACCACTGGAGGGGACTGAAGCTTTCCTT.

This clone has only one observation. The chain employs TRBV11-2 and TRBJ1-3; possibly TRBD1 for D (5 bases). The length of the CDR3 is 15 residues. Germline CDR1 and CDR2: SGHAT and FQNNGV. Trimming stripped 6 bases from V and 0 bases from J, with 12 bases between. CDR3 region: CASRVDRFSGNTIYF. CDR3 nucleotides: TGTGCCAGCAGAGTCGACAGATTCTCTGGAAACACCATATATTTT.

The V gene is TRBV5-4, the J gene TRBJ2-1, with D possibly matching TRBD2 (7 bases). CDR3 length equals 15 residues. V shed 0 bases and J shed 5 bases, with 12 bases lying between them. Germline CDR1 and CDR2: SGHNT and YYREEE (reference sequence). This CDR3 is CASSLAGGRNNEQFF. The DNA for the CDR3 is TGTGCCAGCAGCTTGGCCGGGGGGCGTAACAATGAGCAGTTCTTC.

The chain recombines TRBV19 with TRBJ2-3, with 8 bases identical to TRBD2. CDR3 length: 14 residues. The germline CDR1 and CDR2 sequences are LNHDA and SQIVND (reference sequence). Trimming removed 4 bases from V and 2 bases from J; junction bases left unmatched: 2. Here the CDR3 DNA reads TGTGCCAGTAGTAAAGCGGGAGTCACAGATACGCAGTATTTT. Amino acids: CASSKAGVTDTQYF.

V gene TRBV11-2 combines with J gene TRBJ1-1; D remains ambiguous. Looked up from germline, CDR1 is SGHAT and CDR2 is FQNNGV. V lost 8 bases to trimming and J lost 1 base, with 5 bases between them. The CDR3 has 11 amino acids. The CDR3 DNA is TGTGCCAGCGGCCCGAACACTGAAGCTTTCTTT. It encodes CASGPNTEAFF.

CDR3 amino acids: CASSRSINQPQHF. For the CDR3, the DNA is TGTGCCAGCAGTAGGAGCATTAATCAGCCCCAGCATTTT. The V and J genes are TRBV6-5 and TRBJ1-5; D is unresolved. CDR3 length: 13 amino acids. Trimming removed 5 bases from V and 4 bases from J, with 9 bases in between. Germline CDR1 reads MNHEY; CDR2 reads SVGAGI.

The CDR3 reads CASGTGLPSGITYNEQFF. CDR3 DNA sequence: TGCGCCAGCGGGACGGGATTACCTAGCGGGATTACCTACAATGAGCAGTTCTTC. The V gene is TRBV5-1, the J gene TRBJ2-1; 9 positions match TRBD2. The CDR3 runs to 18 residues. Germline V gives CDR1 SGHRS, CDR2 YFSETQ. V lost 7 bases to trimming and J lost 2 bases; unmatched junction nucleotides: 16.